These 19 T cell receptor beta chains were sequenced from one sample in a study of blood T cell repertoires in COVID-19. Assay: immunoSEQ multiplex PCR; the TCRdb copy retains only in-frame clones and omits some. The data contain a few hundred thousand clones, less than 90% of them singletons. The specimen was PBMCs or T cells enriched from blood (not recorded which). The receptors stem from a woman aged 45-65 years who had recovered from COVID-19.

V gene TRBV5-1 combines with J gene TRBJ1-3, with D perhaps matching TRBD1 (5 bases). V was trimmed by 4 bases and J by 0 bases, leaving 17 bases between them. Looked up from germline, CDR1 is SGHRS and CDR2 is YFSETQ. CDR3 length: 17 amino acids. Here the CDR3 DNA reads TGCGCCAGCAGCCAGGGTGGGTCAGTCTACTCTGGAAACACCATATATTTT. This sequence encodes CASSQGGSVYSGNTIYF.

The V gene is TRBV5-4, the J gene TRBJ1-2; unclear D gene. Deletions cut 2 bases from V and 4 bases from J, with 9 bases between. The germline V gene has CDR1 SGHNT and CDR2 YYREEE (reference sequence). The CDR3 runs 13 residues. The CDR3 protein is CASSFSGTYGYTF. The DNA for the CDR3 is TGTGCCAGCAGCTTTTCGGGAACCTATGGCTACACCTTC.

V is TRBV7-9 and J is TRBJ1-1; D not resolved. This CDR3 is built from 12 residues. The germline gives CDR1 SEHNR, CDR2 FQNEAQ (reference sequence). Trimming pared 3 bases from V and 10 bases from J, leaving 12 bases between. This CDR3 is CASSLEKSPAFF. The CDR3 coding sequence is TGTGCCAGCAGCTTGGAGAAGAGTCCAGCTTTCTTT.

J is TRBJ2-2 and V is TRBV5-1, with 10 bases fitting TRBD1. The CDR3 covers 15 residues. V lost 6 bases, J lost 4 bases, and 6 bases stayed unmatched. CDR1 is SGHRS, CDR2 YFSETQ, per germline. CDR3 sequence: CASNPGQGLTGELFF. Here the CDR3 DNA reads TGCGCCAGCAACCCGGGACAGGGGCTCACCGGGGAGCTGTTTTTT.

V is TRBV20-1 and J is TRBJ2-5, with D uncertain. CDR1 and CDR2 from the germline V gene are DFQATT and SNEGSKA (reference sequence). Trimming took off 3 bases at V and 4 bases at J, with 12 bases between the two ends. The CDR3 is 13 amino acids. The DNA for the CDR3 is TGCAGTGCTAGTGTCCAGCAGCGAGAGACCCAGTACTTC. Its translation: CSASVQQRETQYF.

This chain links TRBV11-1 with TRBJ1-1; 9 nucleotides agree with TRBD1. The V segment lost 4 bases and the J segment 4 bases; nucleotides outside the gene matches: 4. This CDR3 has 14 residues. CDR1 SGHAT and CDR2 FQDESV come from the germline V gene (reference sequence). DNA of the CDR3: TGTGCCAGCAGCTCGACAGGGGGGACCACTGAAGCTTTCTTT. This sequence encodes CASSSTGGTTEAFF. The whole variable domain, filled in from reference TRBV11-1 and TRBJ1-1, reads EAEVAQSPRYKITEKSQAVAFWCDPISGHATLYWYRQILGQGPELLVQFQDESVVDDSQLPKDRFSAERLKGVDSTLKIQPAELGDSAMYLCASSSTGGTTEAFFGQGTRLTVV.

The rearrangement uses TRBV6-5 and TRBJ1-1, with D perhaps TRBD1 (6 bases). The CDR3 has 13 amino acids. V was cut by 4 bases and J by 4 bases, with 10 bases left in between. The germline CDR1 and CDR2 sequences are MNHEY and SVGAGI. The CDR3 loop reads CASSSWTATEAFF. DNA of the CDR3: TGTGCCAGCAGTTCCTGGACAGCCACTGAAGCTTTCTTT.

This chain connects TRBV9 to TRBJ2-7; tentatively, D is TRBD2 (7 bases). Germline CDR1 SGDLS, CDR2 YYNGEE. The CDR3 consists of 15 residues. V was clipped by 0 bases and J by 3 bases, with 13 bases between them. CDR3 in amino acids: CASSVGQGRGYEQYF. The CDR3 nucleotides read TGTGCCAGCAGCGTAGGTCAGGGGAGGGGCTACGAGCAGTACTTC.

The chain combines TRBV7-9 with TRBJ1-6, with D possibly matching TRBD1 (5 bases). CDR1 and CDR2 (germline): SEHNR, FQNEAQ (reference sequence). V lost 5 bases to trimming and J lost 7 bases, with 12 bases between them. This CDR3 comprises 14 residues. The CDR3 DNA reads TGTGCCAGCAGCCCGGAGAAGGGGAATTCACCCCTCCACTTT. Protein product: CASSPEKGNSPLHF.

V and J are TRBV5-1 and TRBJ1-2; 9 bases map to TRBD1. This CDR3 has 15 residues. Germline V gene sequence: CDR1 SGHRS, CDR2 YFSETQ. V gave up 0 bases and J gave up 5 bases; unmatched junction bases: 5. CDR3 amino acids: CASSLAGTGLYGYTF. Written as DNA, the CDR3 is TGCGCCAGCAGCTTGGCCGGGACAGGGTTATATGGCTACACCTTC. Supplemented by reference TRBV5-1 and TRBJ1-2, the full variable domain reads KAGVTQTPRYLIKTRGQQVTLSCSPISGHRSVSWYQQTPGQGLQFLFEYFSETQRNKGNFPGRFSGRQFSNSRSEMNVSTLELGDSALYLCASSLAGTGLYGYTFGSGTRLTVV.

The chain employs TRBV25-1 and TRBJ2-1; 8 nucleotides agree with TRBD1. The CDR3 loop spans 13 amino acids. CDR1 is MGHDK, CDR2 SYGVNS, per germline. The J segment lost 8 bases and the V segment lost 6 bases, leaving 6 bases of the junction unmatched. DNA of the CDR3: TGTGCCAGCAGCGCAGGGGGCAGGGATGAGCAGTTCTTC. It translates to CASSAGGRDEQFF.

The chain recombines TRBV5-1 with TRBJ1-4; D might be TRBD1 (5 bases). The V end lost 3 bases, the J end lost 0 bases, and 9 bases lay between the germline ends. The germline V gene has CDR1 SGHRS and CDR2 YFSETQ. The CDR3 extends over 15 amino acids. The DNA for the CDR3 is TGCGCCAGCAGCTCAAGGGGCGCAACTAATGAAAAACTGTTTTTT. This gives the protein CASSSRGATNEKLFF.

This chain links TRBV9 with TRBJ2-1; 8 bases are a match to TRBD2. This CDR3 is built from 15 residues. With V trimmed by 3 bases and J by 2 bases, 4 bases remained unmatched. Germline lookup yields CDR1 SGDLS and CDR2 YYNGEE. The CDR3 DNA is TGTGCCAGCAGCGGGCTTAGCGGGGCCTACAATGAGCAGTTCTTC. It yields the protein CASSGLSGAYNEQFF. Combining the CDR3 with reference TRBV9 and TRBJ2-1 gives the whole variable domain DSGVTQTPKHLITATGQRVTLRCSPRSGDLSVYWYQQSLDQGLQFLIQYYNGEERAKGNILERFSAQQFPDLHSELNLSSLELGDSALYFCASSGLSGAYNEQFFGPGTRLTVL.

This chain uses TRBV29-1 with TRBJ2-1; 9 bases match TRBD1. J gave up 4 bases and V 6 bases, and 19 bases lay outside the gene matches. Germline V CDR1 and CDR2: SQVTM, ANQGSEA. The length of the CDR3 is 18 residues. The CDR3 DNA sequence: TGCAGCGTCGAGGCGGACAGGGGATCTAAAGGCCCATACAATGAGCAGTTCTTC. The encoded protein is CSVEADRGSKGPYNEQFF.

The chain combines TRBV4-3 with TRBJ2-7, with D perhaps TRBD1 (5 bases). From germline, CDR1 is LGHNA and CDR2 YSLEER. V lost 0 bases and J 10 bases, leaving 10 bases between the germline ends. The CDR3 is 12 amino acids. CDR3: CASSQDNRLQYF. In nucleotides, the CDR3 is TGCGCCAGCAGCCAAGACAACAGGTTACAGTACTTC.

V and J are TRBV9 and TRBJ2-1, with D perhaps matching TRBD2 (6 bases). The V end lost 0 bases, the J end lost 5 bases, and 9 bases lay between the germline ends. CDR3 size: 14 residues. Germline V gene data show CDR1 as SGDLS and CDR2 as YYNGEE. The chain's CDR3 is CASSVGDLNNEQFF. The CDR3 bases are TGTGCCAGCAGCGTAGGGGACTTAAACAATGAGCAGTTCTTC.

The sample holds a few counts of this clone. The chain joins TRBV6-2 or TRBV6-3 to TRBJ1-1; D is ambiguous. Germline values: CDR1 MNHEY, CDR2 SVGEGT. V lost 5 bases to trimming and J lost 4 bases, with 11 bases between them. CDR3 size: 13 residues. CDR3 nucleotide sequence: TGTGCCAGCAGTAACGCCGGGAGCACTGAAGCTTTCTTT. It codes for CASSNAGSTEAFF.

V usage is TRBV11-3 and J usage is TRBJ1-2; no definite D call. Looked up from germline, CDR1 is SGHNT and CDR2 is YENEEA. Trimming took 3 bases from V and 2 from J, leaving 10 bases between them. The length of the CDR3 is 14 residues. The CDR3: CASSLSNPNYGYTF. The DNA of the CDR3 is TGTGCCAGCAGCTTGAGCAACCCGAACTATGGCTACACCTTC.

The genes are TRBV29-1 and TRBJ1-1; TRBD1 might be the D (5 bases). CDR3 length: 12 residues. V was pared by 4 bases and J by 4 bases, with 10 bases between. CDR1 SQVTM and CDR2 ANQGSEA come from the germline V gene. The CDR3 DNA follows: TGCAGCGTTGGACAGTGGGGCACTGAAGCTTTCTTT. This gives the protein CSVGQWGTEAFF.